This T cell receptor (beta chain) was recorded in a study of vaccination and CD4 T cells after COVID-19. The overall study: The study enrolled six male and four female convalescents, two of whom were Hispanic. Post-vaccine specimens were obtained a median about 70 days after dose two (range 14 to 241). Study-level points and caveats: Spike mono-reactivity was shown by 304 of 307 vaccine-specific clones in convalescent patients. The study found that a median approximately 90% of reactive clones in convalescent patients appeared only post-vaccination.

For this clonotype: No antigen is known for it.

The time point is: late sampling 161 to 241 days after vaccination in a few convalescent patients. Using its own MiXCR run on the PCR reads, TCRdb lists one record per CDR3 protein. The sample holds tens of thousands of distinct CDR3 sequences, roughly 50% seen once. CDR1 is SGHVS and CDR2 is FQNEAQ in the germline V gene. Trimming cost V 1 base and J 4 bases, with 14 bases left between them. The CDR3 extends over 15 amino acids. Specimen: CD4+ T cells from blood, collected about 7 months after SARS-CoV-2 vaccination. This clonotype was sampled from a human donor who had recovered from COVID-19. The chain is built from TRBV7-8 and TRBJ2-7; D perhaps matches TRBD2 (5 bases). CDR3 in amino acids: CASSLGASSPYEQYF. For the CDR3, the DNA is TGTGCCAGCAGCTTAGGGGCTAGCAGTCCTTACGAGCAGTACTTC.